The next 6 T cell receptor beta chains were all read from a single sample in a study of blood T cell repertoires in COVID-19 (dated by TCRdb to between 2020 and 2021). Library preparation was by the immunoSEQ multiplex PCR assay. TCRdb holds this immuneACCESS table with in-frame rearrangements only. Some clones are missing; in checked studies, unresolved V genes explain under half, and the rest has no known cause. The sample records some 130,000 clones, under 90% of which are singletons. In total, the top ten clones hold roughly 9% of the sample. The source material was peripheral blood. The receptors come from a woman aged 55-69 years with active or convalescent COVID-19.

The chain links TRBV5-4 to TRBJ2-1; 11 nucleotides align to TRBD1. CDR3 length equals 15 residues. The germline gives CDR1 SGHNT, CDR2 YYREEE (reference sequence). The V segment lost 3 bases and the J segment 7 bases; nucleotides outside the gene matches: 6. The CDR3 region has the DNA TGTGCCAGCAGCTCCCTGGACAGGGGGCCAAATGAGCAGTTCTTC. Its translation: CASSSLDRGPNEQFF.

The chain employs TRBV6-9 and TRBJ2-7; TRBD2 agrees at 12 bases. The germline V gene has CDR1 MNHGY and CDR2 SVAAGI. The CDR3 consists of 16 residues. V was clipped by 6 bases and J by 7 bases; unmatched bases: 13. The CDR3 DNA reads as TGTGCCAGCAGCTCTCCGACTAGCGGGAGAATGGGGGAGCAGTACGTC. Translating it yields CASSSPTSGRMGEQYV.

The rearrangement links TRBV27 to TRBJ1-5, with TRBD1 identical over 8 bases. V shed 2 bases and J 6 bases; nucleotides not matched to a gene: 3. This CDR3 is built from 14 residues. The germline V gene has CDR1 MNHEY and CDR2 SMNVEV (reference sequence). The CDR3 DNA reads as TGTGCCAGCAGTTTAGCAGGGGGCGGTCAGCCCCAGCATTTT. Translated, it gives CASSLAGGGQPQHF.

The V and J genes are TRBV7-9 and TRBJ2-5; 11 bases fit TRBD2. Germline-derived CDR1 and CDR2 are SEHNR and FQNEAQ (reference sequence). The CDR3 consists of 14 residues. J was trimmed by 4 bases and V by 5 bases; bases with no gene match: 3. The CDR3 sequence: CASSRGTSGETQYF. CDR3 DNA: TGTGCCAGCAGCCGCGGGACTAGCGGAGAGACCCAGTACTTC.

The chain links TRBV6-1 to TRBJ1-3; 9 nucleotides agree with TRBD1. In germline, CDR1 is MNHNS, CDR2 SASEGT. The trim removed 6 bases at V and 4 bases at J, leaving 4 bases unmatched. The CDR3 runs to 14 residues. The DNA for the CDR3 is TGTGCCAGCAGCGACAGGGGGGCAGGAAACACCATATATTTT. Encoded protein: CASSDRGAGNTIYF.

The V call is TRBV28, the J call TRBJ1-2; 11 bases agree with TRBD1. Germline values: CDR1 MDHEN, CDR2 SYDVKM. CDR3 size: 14 residues. The trim removed 6 bases at V and 7 bases at J, leaving 7 bases unmatched. The CDR3 DNA sequence: TGTGCCAGCAGCGTTTTAGGACAGGGGGCTGGCTACACCTTC. This sequence encodes CASSVLGQGAGYTF.